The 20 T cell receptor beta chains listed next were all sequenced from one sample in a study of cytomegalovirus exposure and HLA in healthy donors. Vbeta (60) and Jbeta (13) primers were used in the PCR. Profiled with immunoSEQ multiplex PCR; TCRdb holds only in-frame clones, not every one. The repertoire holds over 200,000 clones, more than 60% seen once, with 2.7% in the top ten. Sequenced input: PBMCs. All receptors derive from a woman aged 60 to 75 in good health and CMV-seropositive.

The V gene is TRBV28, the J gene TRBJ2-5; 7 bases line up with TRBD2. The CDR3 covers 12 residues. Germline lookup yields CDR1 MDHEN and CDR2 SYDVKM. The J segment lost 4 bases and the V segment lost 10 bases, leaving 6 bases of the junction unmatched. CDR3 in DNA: TGTGCCATTGGGGGGGGGATAGAGACCCAGTACTTC. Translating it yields CAIGGGIETQYF.

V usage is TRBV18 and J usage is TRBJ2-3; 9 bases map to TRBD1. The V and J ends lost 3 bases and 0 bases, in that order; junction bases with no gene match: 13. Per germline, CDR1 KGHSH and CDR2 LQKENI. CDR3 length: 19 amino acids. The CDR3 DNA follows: TGTGCCAGCTCACCTACCGGGACAGGGCCTCCTTCTAGCACAGATACGCAGTATTTT. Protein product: CASSPTGTGPPSSTDTQYF. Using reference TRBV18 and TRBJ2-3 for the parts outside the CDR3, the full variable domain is NAGVMQNPRHLVRRRGQEARLRCSPMKGHSHVYWYRQLPEEGLKFMVYLQKENIIDESGMPKERFSAEFPKEGPSILRIQQVVRGDSAAYFCASSPTGTGPPSSTDTQYFGPGTRLTVL.

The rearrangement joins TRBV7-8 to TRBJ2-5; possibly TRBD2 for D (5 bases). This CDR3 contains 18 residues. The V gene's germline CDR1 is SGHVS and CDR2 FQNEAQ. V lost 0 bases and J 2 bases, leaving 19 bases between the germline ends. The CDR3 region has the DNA TGTGCCAGCAGCTTAGCATTCCGGCCTAGCCTATTACAAGAGACCCAGTACTTC. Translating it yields CASSLAFRPSLLQETQYF.

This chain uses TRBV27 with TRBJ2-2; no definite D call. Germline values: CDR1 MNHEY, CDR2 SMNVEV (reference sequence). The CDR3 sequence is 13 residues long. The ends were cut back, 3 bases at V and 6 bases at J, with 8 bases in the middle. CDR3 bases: TGTGCCAGCAGTTTCGGAAGCGCCGGGGAGCTGTTTTTT. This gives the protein CASSFGSAGELFF.

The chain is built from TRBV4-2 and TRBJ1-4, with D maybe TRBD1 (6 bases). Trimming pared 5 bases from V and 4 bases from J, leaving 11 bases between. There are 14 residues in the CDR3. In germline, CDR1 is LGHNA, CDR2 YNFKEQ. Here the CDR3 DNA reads TGTGCCAGCAGCAAGGACAGCCTTAATGAAAAACTGTTTTTT. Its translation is CASSKDSLNEKLFF.

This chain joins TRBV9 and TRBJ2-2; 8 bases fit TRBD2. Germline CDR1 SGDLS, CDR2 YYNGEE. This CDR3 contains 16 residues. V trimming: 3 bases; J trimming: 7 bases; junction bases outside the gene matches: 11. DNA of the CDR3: TGTGCCAGCAGCGGTGGGATGCGGGGGGCCCACGGGGAGCTGTTTTTT. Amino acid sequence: CASSGGMRGAHGELFF.

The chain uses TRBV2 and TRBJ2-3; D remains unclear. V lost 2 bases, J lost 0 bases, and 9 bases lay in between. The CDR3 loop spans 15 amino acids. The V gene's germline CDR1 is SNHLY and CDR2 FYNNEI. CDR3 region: CASSEQLVSTDTQYF. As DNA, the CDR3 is TGTGCCAGCAGTGAACAGCTAGTAAGCACAGATACGCAGTATTTT.

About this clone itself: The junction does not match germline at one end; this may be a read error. The CDR3 sequence is CASSHRRQNSEAFF. Written as DNA, the CDR3 is TGTGCCAGCAGCCACCGGAGACAGAACTCTGAAGCTTTCTTT. The J gene is TRBJ1-1, the V gene TRBV6-6; D possibly corresponds to TRBD1 (5 bases). Per the germline V gene, CDR1 is MNHNY and CDR2 is SVGAGI (reference sequence). The CDR3 totals 14 residues.

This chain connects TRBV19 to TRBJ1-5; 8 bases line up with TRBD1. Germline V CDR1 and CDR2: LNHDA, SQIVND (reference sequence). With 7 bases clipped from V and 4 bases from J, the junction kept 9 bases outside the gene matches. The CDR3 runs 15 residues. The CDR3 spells CASNRPDRVNQPQHF. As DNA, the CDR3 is TGTGCCAGTAACCGACCGGACAGGGTGAATCAGCCCCAGCATTTT.

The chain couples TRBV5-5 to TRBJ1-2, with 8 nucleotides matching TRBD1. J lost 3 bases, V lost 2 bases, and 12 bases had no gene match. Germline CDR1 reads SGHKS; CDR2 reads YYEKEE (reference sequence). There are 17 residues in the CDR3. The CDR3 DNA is TGTGCCAGCAGCTTCTTTTTAGAGACAGGGGCCTACTATGGCTACACCTTC. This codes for CASSFFLETGAYYGYTF.

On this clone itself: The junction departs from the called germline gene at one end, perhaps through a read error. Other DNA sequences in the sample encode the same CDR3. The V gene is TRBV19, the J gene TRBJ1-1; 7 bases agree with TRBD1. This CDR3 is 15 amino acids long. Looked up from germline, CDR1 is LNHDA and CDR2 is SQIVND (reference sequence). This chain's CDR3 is CASSTQQGKNTEAFF. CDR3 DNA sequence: TGTGCCAGTAGTACCCAACAGGGGAAGAACACTGAGGCTTTCTTT.

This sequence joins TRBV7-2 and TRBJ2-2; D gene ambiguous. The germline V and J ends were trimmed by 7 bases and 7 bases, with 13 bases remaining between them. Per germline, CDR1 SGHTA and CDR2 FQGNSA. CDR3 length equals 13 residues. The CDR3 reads CASTRGPSGELFF. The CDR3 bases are TGTGCCAGCACCCGAGGTCCCAGCGGGGAGCTGTTTTTT.

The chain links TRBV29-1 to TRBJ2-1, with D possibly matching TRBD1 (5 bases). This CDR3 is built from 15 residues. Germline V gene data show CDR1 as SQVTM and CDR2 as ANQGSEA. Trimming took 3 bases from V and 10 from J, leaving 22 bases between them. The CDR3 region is CSVDFAGPRPPEQFF. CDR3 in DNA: TGCAGCGTTGATTTCGCAGGGCCCCGGCCTCCCGAGCAGTTCTTC.

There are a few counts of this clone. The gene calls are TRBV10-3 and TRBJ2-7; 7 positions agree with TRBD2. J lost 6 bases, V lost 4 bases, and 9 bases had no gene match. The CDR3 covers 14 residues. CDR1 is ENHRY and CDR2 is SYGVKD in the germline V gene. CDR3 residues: CAISGGGRLAEQYF. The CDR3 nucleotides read TGTGCCATCAGTGGGGGGGGACGGTTGGCCGAGCAGTACTTC.

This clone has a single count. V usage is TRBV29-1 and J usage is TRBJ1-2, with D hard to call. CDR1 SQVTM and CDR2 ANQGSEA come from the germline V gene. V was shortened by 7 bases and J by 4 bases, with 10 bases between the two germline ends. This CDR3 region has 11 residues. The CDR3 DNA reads TGCAGCGCCGGGATGGTCTATGGCTACACCTTC. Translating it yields CSAGMVYGYTF. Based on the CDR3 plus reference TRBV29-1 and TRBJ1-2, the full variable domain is SAVISQKPSRDICQRGTSLTIQCQVDSQVTMMFWYRQQPGQSLTLIATANQGSEATYESGFVIDKFPISRPNLTFSTLTVSNMSPEDSSIYLCSAGMVYGYTFGSGTRLTVV.

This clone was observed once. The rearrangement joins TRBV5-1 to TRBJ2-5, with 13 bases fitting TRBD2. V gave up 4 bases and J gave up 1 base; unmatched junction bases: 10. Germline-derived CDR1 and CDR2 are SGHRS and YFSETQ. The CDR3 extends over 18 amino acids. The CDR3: CASSHLPLAGGTQETQYF. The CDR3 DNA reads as TGCGCCAGCAGCCACCTCCCACTAGCGGGAGGGACCCAAGAGACCCAGTACTTC.

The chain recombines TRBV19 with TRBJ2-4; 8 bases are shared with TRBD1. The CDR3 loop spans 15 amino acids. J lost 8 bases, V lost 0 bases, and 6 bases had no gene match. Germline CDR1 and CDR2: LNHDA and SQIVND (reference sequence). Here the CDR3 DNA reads TGTGCCAGTAGTATAGACGGCCAGGGGGCCTACATTCAGTACTTC. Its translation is CASSIDGQGAYIQYF. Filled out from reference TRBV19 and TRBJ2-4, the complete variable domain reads DGGITQSPKYLFRKEGQNVTLSCEQNLNHDAMYWYRQDPGQGLRLIYYSQIVNDFQKGDIAEGYSVSREKKESFPLTVTSAQKNPTAFYLCASSIDGQGAYIQYFGAGTRLSVL.

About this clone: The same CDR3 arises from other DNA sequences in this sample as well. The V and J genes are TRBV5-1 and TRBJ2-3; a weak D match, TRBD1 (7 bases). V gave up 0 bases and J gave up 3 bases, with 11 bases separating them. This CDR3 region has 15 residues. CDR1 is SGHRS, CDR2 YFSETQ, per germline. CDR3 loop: CASSLGQGGTDTQYF. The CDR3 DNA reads TGCGCCAGCAGCTTGGGCCAGGGGGGAACAGATACGCAGTATTTT.

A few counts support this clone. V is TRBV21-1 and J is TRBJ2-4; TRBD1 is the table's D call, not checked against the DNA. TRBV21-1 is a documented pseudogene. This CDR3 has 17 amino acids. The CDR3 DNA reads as TGTGCCAGCAGCAAAGCGAGGCCAGGGATGTCCAAAAACATTCAGTACTTC. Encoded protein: CASSKARPGMSKNIQYF.

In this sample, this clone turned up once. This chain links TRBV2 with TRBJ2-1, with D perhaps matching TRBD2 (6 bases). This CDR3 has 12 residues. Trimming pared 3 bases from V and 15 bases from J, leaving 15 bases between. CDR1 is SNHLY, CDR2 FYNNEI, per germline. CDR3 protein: CASSDNGRDPFF. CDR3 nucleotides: TGTGCCAGCAGTGATAACGGGCGGGACCCGTTCTTC.